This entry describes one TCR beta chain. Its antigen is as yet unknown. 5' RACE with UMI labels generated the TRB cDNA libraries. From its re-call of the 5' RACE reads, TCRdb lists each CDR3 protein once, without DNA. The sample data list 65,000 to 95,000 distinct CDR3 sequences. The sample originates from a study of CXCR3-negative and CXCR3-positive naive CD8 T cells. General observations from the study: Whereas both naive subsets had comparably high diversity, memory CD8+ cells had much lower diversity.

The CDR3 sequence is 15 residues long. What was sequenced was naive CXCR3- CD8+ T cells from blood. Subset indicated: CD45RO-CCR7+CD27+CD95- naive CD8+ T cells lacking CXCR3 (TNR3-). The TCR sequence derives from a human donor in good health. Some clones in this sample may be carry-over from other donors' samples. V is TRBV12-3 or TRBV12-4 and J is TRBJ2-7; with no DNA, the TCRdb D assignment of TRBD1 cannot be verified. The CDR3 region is CASKGVSAGSYEQYF.